Following are 9 T cell receptor beta chains from one sample sequenced in a study of technical replicates of blood from a few donors (dated by TCRdb to 2015 to 2018). The receptor library was made with the immunoSEQ multiplex PCR assay. This is the immuneACCESS table as TCRdb keeps it, with only in-frame sequences that have V and J called. A part of the clones is gone; compared with another copy, unresolved V genes explain less than half, and the rest is unexplained. This sample has approximately 79,000 clones in its table, and 90% to 95% of those were observed once. Approximately 0.41% of the sample goes to the ten largest clones. Sequencing input: T cells isolated from PBMCs. The receptors were sampled from a human donor in good health.

As for this clone: The germline gene is not matched at one end of the junction; a read error may be the cause. The gene calls are TRBV7-7 and TRBJ1-2; tentatively, D is TRBD1 (6 bases). The CDR3 length is 16 residues. Germline loops: CDR1 SSHAT, CDR2 FNYEAQ (reference sequence). The CDR3 protein is CASSLTPTGGIYGYTF. The CDR3 nucleotides are TGTGCTAGCAGCTTAACCCCGACAGGTGGGATTTATGGCTACACCTTC.

This chain links TRBV25-1 with TRBJ2-1; a possible D gene is TRBD2 (5 bases). Germline assignment: CDR1 MGHDK and CDR2 SYGVNS. The V gene lost 4 bases and the J gene lost 9 bases, with 13 bases spanning the gap. The CDR3 loop spans 13 amino acids. The CDR3 protein is CASSGLIISEQFF. The CDR3 nucleotides read TGTGCCAGCAGTGGACTAATTATTAGTGAGCAGTTCTTC.

The chain has TRBV30 and TRBJ2-7; 7 nucleotides line up with TRBD1. CDR3 length: 14 amino acids. V lost 0 bases, J lost 5 bases, and 7 bases stayed unmatched. Germline V gene data show CDR1 as GTSNPN and CDR2 as SVGIG (reference sequence). The CDR3 loop reads CAWSVALDRDEQYF. In DNA form, the CDR3 reads TGTGCCTGGAGTGTAGCCCTAGACAGGGACGAGCAGTACTTC.

J is TRBJ2-1 and V is TRBV19; the match to TRBD1 covers 7 bases. Germline CDR1 reads LNHDA; CDR2 reads SQIVND (reference sequence). The CDR3 consists of 16 residues. V lost 3 bases to trimming and J lost 8 bases; unmatched junction nucleotides: 13. The CDR3 loop is CASSIPSGQVKYEQFF. Written as DNA, the CDR3 is TGTGCCAGTAGTATCCCCAGTGGACAGGTTAAATATGAGCAGTTCTTC.

The rearrangement uses TRBV4-1 and TRBJ2-3, with 7 bases identical to TRBD1. V lost 1 base and J lost 5; bases outside the gene matches: 9. In germline, CDR1 is MGHRA, CDR2 YSYEKL. This CDR3 has 16 amino acids. The CDR3 loop is CASSQVTGAKEDTQYF. CDR3 sequence (DNA): TGCGCCAGCAGCCAAGTTACAGGGGCCAAGGAAGATACGCAGTATTTT.

The J gene is TRBJ1-2, the V gene TRBV29-1; D unresolved. The germline CDR1 and CDR2 sequences are SQVTM and ANQGSEA. This CDR3 is built from 14 residues. The V and J ends lost 1 base and 0 bases respectively, with 9 bases between them. CDR3 DNA sequence: TGCAGCGTTGAAGTTCCAGTCCCTAACTATGGCTACACCTTC. Residues: CSVEVPVPNYGYTF.

This sequence joins TRBV27 and TRBJ1-3, with 8 bases aligning to TRBD1. The CDR3 length is 15 residues. The germline CDR1 and CDR2 sequences are MNHEY and SMNVEV (reference sequence). V was pared by 10 bases and J by 0 bases, with 8 bases of the junction left unmatched. The CDR3 region has the DNA TGTGCCAACCATCGACAGGGGACCTCTGGAAACACCATATATTTT. This encodes CANHRQGTSGNTIYF.

The chain uses TRBV7-8 and TRBJ2-3; 9 nucleotides match TRBD2. Germline V gene sequence: CDR1 SGHVS, CDR2 FQNEAQ. The CDR3 is 16 residues long. V was pared by 1 base and J by 5 bases, with 7 bases of the junction left unmatched. CDR3 nucleotides: TGTGCCAGCAGCTTAGAAGCGGGGGGAATGTTAGATACGCAGTATTTT. It translates to CASSLEAGGMLDTQYF.

The chain combines TRBV30 with TRBJ2-7; D gene ambiguous. V shed 2 bases and J shed 5 bases, with 10 bases lying between them. The germline gives CDR1 GTSNPN, CDR2 SVGIG (reference sequence). The CDR3 spans 12 residues. The CDR3 DNA reads TGTGCCTGGAGTACCAGGTTCAACGAGCAGTACTTC. This gives the protein CAWSTRFNEQYF.